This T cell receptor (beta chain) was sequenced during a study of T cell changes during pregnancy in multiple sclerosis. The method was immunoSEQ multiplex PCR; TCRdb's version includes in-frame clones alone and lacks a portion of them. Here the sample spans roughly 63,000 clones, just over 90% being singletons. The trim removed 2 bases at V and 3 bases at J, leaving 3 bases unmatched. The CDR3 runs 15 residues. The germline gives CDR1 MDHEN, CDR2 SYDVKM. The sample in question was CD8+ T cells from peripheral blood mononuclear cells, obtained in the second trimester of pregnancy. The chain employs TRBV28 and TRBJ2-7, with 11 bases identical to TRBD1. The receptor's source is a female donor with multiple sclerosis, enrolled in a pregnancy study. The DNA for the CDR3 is TGTGCCAGCAGTTTAAGGACAGGGGGCTACTACGAGCAGTACTTC. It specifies CASSLRTGGYYEQYF.